The T cell receptor beta chain under discussion was sequenced for a study of T-cell reconstitution after alpha-beta-depleted transplantation in children. Germline values: CDR1 SGHKS, CDR2 YYEKEE (reference sequence). This CDR3 has 15 amino acids. After removal of 4 bases from V and 0 bases from J, the junction contained 2 bases not matched to a gene. This clonotype was observed a few times. Preparation of the TCRbeta library was carried out with unique molecular identifiers. Via MiXCR, TCRdb re-called the PCR reads, giving one row per CDR3 protein. The sample lists approximately 400,000 distinct CDR3 sequences, 11% seen once, with roughly 5% in the top ten.

Sequences were derived from PBMCs from the stem cell graft donor, sampled from the stem cell graft. This sequence joins TRBV5-5 and TRBJ2-2; 8 bases line up with TRBD2. The source is a human donor who donated a stem cell graft to a child with acute myeloid leukemia. CDR3 sequence: CASSRGGSNTGELFF. The CDR3 DNA is TGTGCCAGCAGCCGGGGGGGATCGAACACCGGGGAGCTGTTTTTT.